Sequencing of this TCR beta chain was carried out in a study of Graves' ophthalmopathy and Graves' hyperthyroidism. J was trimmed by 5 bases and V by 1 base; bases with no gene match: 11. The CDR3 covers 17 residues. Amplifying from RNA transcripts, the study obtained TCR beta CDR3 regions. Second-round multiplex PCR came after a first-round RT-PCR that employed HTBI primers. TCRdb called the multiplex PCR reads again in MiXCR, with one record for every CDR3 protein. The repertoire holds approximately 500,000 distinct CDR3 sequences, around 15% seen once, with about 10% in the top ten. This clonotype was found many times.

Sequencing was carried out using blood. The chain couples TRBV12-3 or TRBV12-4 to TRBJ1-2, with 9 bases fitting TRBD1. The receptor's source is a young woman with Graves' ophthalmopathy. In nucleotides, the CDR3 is TGTGCCAGCAGTTTAGGGGTTCGGACAGGGGCGGAGTATGGCTACACCTTC. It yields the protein CASSLGVRTGAEYGYTF.